Listed below are T cell receptor beta chains from one sample, sequenced in a study of glioma-infiltrating T cells after dendritic cell vaccination. Generated by immunoSEQ multiplex PCR, the TCRdb table keeps only in-frame clones and is missing some. The repertoire includes approximately 84,000 clones, 65% to 90% of them detected once, and roughly 14% sits in the top ten. The sequencing here drew on blood, taken before dendritic cell vaccination. These receptors were obtained from a human donor with glioblastoma. Both conserved end residues are part of each CDR3. A D gene is named only where the DNA matches it firmly. The size entry is marked missing in some rows and otherwise reads once, few, many or a size class.

- | TRBJ2-7 | TRBD1 | TRBV5-1 | TGCGCCAGCAGCAGGACAGGGTACTACGAGCAGTACTTC | CASSRTGYYEQYF
once | TRBJ2-1 | - | TRBV4-3 | TGCGCCAGCAGCCCGCTCCCCAGGGACATTACCTACAATGAGCAGTTCTTC | CASSPLPRDITYNEQFF
- | TRBJ1-2 | TRBD1 | TRBV16 | TGTGCCAGCAGCCACGGGACAGGGGACTATGGCTACACCTTC | CASSHGTGDYGYTF
- | TRBJ1-4 | TRBD1 | TRBV6-4 | TGTGCCGGGGGACAGGGAGGAGGTGAAAAACTGTTTTTT | CAGGQGGGEKLFF
- | TRBJ1-2 | - | TRBV6-1 | TGTGCCAGCAGTTTCGGGGATGGCTACACCTTC | CASSFGDGYTF
- | TRBJ1-5 | - | TRBV4-2 | TGTGCCAGCAGCCAAGTAGGGGCGGATCAGCCCCAGCATTTT | CASSQVGADQPQHF
- | TRBJ1-5 | - | TRBV5-6 | TGTGCCAGCAGCTTGGGCGGATTTAGCAATCAGCCCCAGCATTTT | CASSLGGFSNQPQHF
- | TRBJ2-7 | TRBD1 | TRBV28 | TGTGCCAGCACCATTCACACCGGGACAGGGGCCTCCGAGCAGTACTTC | CASTIHTGTGASEQYF
- | TRBJ1-6 | - | TRBV11-2 | TGTGCCAGCAGCTCCAGGGGTTTCGGGGATTCACCCCTCCACTTT | CASSSRGFGDSPLHF
few | TRBJ2-7 | TRBD2 | TRBV9 | TGTGCCAGCAGCGTAGGGACTAGCGGCTACGAGCAGTACTTC | CASSVGTSGYEQYF
- | TRBJ2-7 | TRBD1 | TRBV6-1 | TGTGCCAGCAGTGAAGAGACAGGGGGCTCCTACGAGCAGTACTTC | CASSEETGGSYEQYF
- | TRBJ1-3 | - | TRBV30 | TGTGCCTGGGCGGATCGGAACACCATATATTTT | CAWADRNTIYF
- | TRBJ1-1 | TRBD1 | TRBV19 | TGTGCCAGTAGTGACACAGGGGGCTACACTGAAGCTTTCTTT | CASSDTGGYTEAFF
- | TRBJ2-3 | - | TRBV7-9 | TGTGCCAGCACCCTCAGGTCAGATACGCAGTATTTT | CASTLRSDTQYF
- | TRBJ2-3 | - | TRBV9 | TGTGCCAGCAGCGCCGACTTACAGGGCCCCTTCACAGATACGCAGTATTTT | CASSADLQGPFTDTQYF
- | TRBJ1-2 | TRBD1 | TRBV18 | TGTGCCAGCTCTCAACAGGGGGACCGTACTAACTATGGCTACACCTTC | CASSQQGDRTNYGYTF
- | TRBJ1-1 | TRBD1 | TRBV7-2 | TGTGCCAGCAGCGACAGGGCGAGTGAAGCTTTCTTT | CASSDRASEAFF
- | TRBJ1-6 | - | TRBV2 | TGTGCCAGCATTGACCCCTTGAGGGCTGGCACCCTCCACTTT | CASIDPLRAGTLHF
- | TRBJ1-2 | TRBD1 | TRBV29-1 | TGCAGCGCATATGGGACAGGTCGAGGCTACACCTTC | CSAYGTGRGYTF
- | TRBJ1-1 | - | TRBV21-1 | TGTGCCAGCAAACCCCCCGGGACAGGGGACCCTGAAGCTTTCTTT | CASKPPGTGDPEAFF
- | TRBJ1-6 | - | TRBV6-5 | TGTGCCAGCAGTTATGCAGGGGTTGCCTCACCCCTCCACTTT | CASSYAGVASPLHF
- | TRBJ1-1 | - | TRBV5-1 | TGCGCCAGCAGCTCTAGTCCCGGGACATTGAACACTGAAGCTTTCTTT | CASSSSPGTLNTEAFF
- | TRBJ2-5 | TRBD1 | TRBV2 | TGTGCCAGCAGCGGGACAGGGTTGGAGACCCAGTACTTC | CASSGTGLETQYF
- | TRBJ1-1 | - | TRBV7-8 | TGTGCCAGCAGCACCCAGGAGGGGAGGACCACTGAAGCTTTCTTT | CASSTQEGRTTEAFF
- | TRBJ2-7 | - | TRBV7-9 | TGTGCCAGCAGCTTCCCCGGGATTAACTACGAGCAGTACTTC | CASSFPGINYEQYF
- | TRBJ1-1 | TRBD1 | TRBV7-2 | TGTGCCAGCACCCAGGGGGCGGGCGGTACGGAAGCTTTCTTT | CASTQGAGGTEAFF
few | TRBJ2-7 | - | TRBV2 | TGTGCCAGCAACCTCCCGGGATTATACGAGCAGTACTTC | CASNLPGLYEQYF
once | TRBJ2-3 | TRBD2 | TRBV27 | TGTGCCGTAGGAGCGGGACTCCCGGCGGATACGCAGTATTTT | CAVGAGLPADTQYF
- | TRBJ2-7 | TRBD1 | TRBV10-3 | TGTGCCATCAGTGTGAAAGGACAGGGGGTAACCTACGAGCAGTACTTC | CAISVKGQGVTYEQYF
few | TRBJ1-1 | TRBD1 | TRBV14 | TGTGCCAGCAGCCCTCAGGGGGTTGGCGAAGCTTTCTTT | CASSPQGVGEAFF
- | TRBJ2-7 | TRBD2 | TRBV7-2 | TGTGCCAGCAGCTTAGCGCTGCCCAGCGGGAGCTCCTACGAGCAGTACTTC | CASSLALPSGSSYEQYF
once | TRBJ2-6 | TRBD1 | TRBV18 | TGTGCCAGCTCACCACGGACAGGGGCCCTCTCTGGGGCCAACGTCCTGACTTTC | CASSPRTGALSGANVLTF
- | TRBJ2-1 | TRBD2 | TRBV29-1 | TGCAGCGTTGCGGGGGGCAATGAGCAGTTCTTC | CSVAGGNEQFF